These 20 T cell receptor beta chains came from one sample sequenced in a study of shared clonotypes between healthy human individuals (dated by TCRdb to 2018 to 2020). CD8 naive samples were CD45RO-negative cells positively selected for CCR7, giving a CD45RA+CCR7+ population that excluded TemRA cells. The receptor library was made with the immunoSEQ multiplex PCR assay. Drawn from immuneACCESS, this table holds only the in-frame rearrangements with V and J called that TCRdb kept. Clones are partly lost; checked studies trace under half to an unresolved V gene and leave the rest unexplained. Present in this sample are 660,000 or so clones, approximately 96% of which were seen just once. The ten largest clones take up about 0.12% of the sample. The source material was naive CD8+ T cells sorted from blood. The cell subset or site label corresponds to: CD45RA+CCR7+. These receptor sequences come from a woman aged 30 to 39 in good health.

The chain combines TRBV9 with TRBJ2-7, with D unclear. The germline CDR1 and CDR2 sequences are SGDLS and YYNGEE. This CDR3 is built from 14 residues. V dropped 5 bases and J dropped 5 bases, with 17 bases sitting between them. The CDR3 region is CASRSLFEDHEQYF. CDR3 sequence (DNA): TGTGCCAGCAGATCCTTATTTGAGGACCACGAGCAGTACTTC.

This chain connects TRBV19 to TRBJ2-7; tentatively, D is TRBD1 (7 bases). This CDR3 is 13 amino acids long. The germline V and J ends were trimmed by 4 bases and 7 bases, with 14 bases remaining between them. The V gene's germline CDR1 is LNHDA and CDR2 SQIVND (reference sequence). The CDR3: CASSTQGGLEQYF. CDR3 coding DNA: TGTGCCAGTAGTACGCAGGGGGGTCTTGAGCAGTACTTC.

This chain links TRBV15 with TRBJ2-1; the match to TRBD2 covers 12 bases. Germline CDR1 reads LNHNV; CDR2 reads YYDKDF (reference sequence). V gave up 0 bases and J gave up 8 bases; unmatched junction bases: 5. The CDR3 is made up of 16 amino acids. The CDR3 protein is CATSRDASGRAHEQFF. Here the CDR3 DNA reads TGTGCCACCAGCAGAGACGCTAGCGGGAGGGCCCATGAGCAGTTCTTC.

This rearrangement joins TRBV27 to TRBJ2-7; 7 positions match TRBD1. This CDR3 is built from 15 residues. V shed 4 bases, J shed 4 bases, and the junction held 10 bases outside the gene matches. Germline V lookup: CDR1 MNHEY, CDR2 SMNVEV (reference sequence). CDR3 nucleotides: TGTGCCAGCAGTTCCTGGAACAGGGGCCCTTACGAGCAGTACTTC. Its protein is CASSSWNRGPYEQYF.

The chain employs TRBV27 and TRBJ2-4; 8 positions match TRBD2. CDR3 length: 14 residues. Germline lookup yields CDR1 MNHEY and CDR2 SMNVEV (reference sequence). The V gene end was trimmed by 5 bases and the J gene end by 7 bases; junction bases not matched to a gene: 7. In DNA, the CDR3 is TGTGCCAGCAGTCTCGGACTAGCTCCGAACATTCAGTACTTC. It encodes CASSLGLAPNIQYF.

This chain uses TRBV2 with TRBJ2-1, with TRBD2 matching over 8 bases. CDR3 length: 15 residues. The germline gives CDR1 SNHLY, CDR2 FYNNEI. V lost 7 bases and J lost 0; bases outside the gene matches: 5. CDR3 DNA sequence: TGTGCCAGCATTTCGGGGGGGGCCTCCTACAATGAGCAGTTCTTC. Translation: CASISGGASYNEQFF.

This clone is a singleton in its sample. J is TRBJ1-5 and V is TRBV30, with D possibly being TRBD1 (5 bases). In germline, CDR1 is GTSNPN, CDR2 SVGIG (reference sequence). V was shortened by 0 bases and J by 3 bases, with 15 bases between the two germline ends. The CDR3 is made up of 16 amino acids. CDR3 protein: CAWSVNPAGYNQPQHF. CDR3 nucleotide sequence: TGTGCCTGGAGTGTAAACCCGGCAGGGTACAATCAGCCCCAGCATTTT.

V gene TRBV27 combines with J gene TRBJ2-1, with D uncertain. The CDR3 is 13 residues long. The germline V and J ends were trimmed by 7 bases and 4 bases, with 11 bases remaining between them. Germline V gene data show CDR1 as MNHEY and CDR2 as SMNVEV (reference sequence). CDR3 coding DNA: TGTGCCAGCACCCGCGACGGATACAATGAGCAGTTCTTC. Protein product: CASTRDGYNEQFF.

The rearrangement uses TRBV7-6 and TRBJ1-1; weak D call: TRBD1 (5 bases). CDR1 is SGHVS and CDR2 is FNYEAQ in the germline V gene. The CDR3 spans 15 residues. The V gene lost 6 bases and the J gene lost 1 base, with 15 bases spanning the gap. The DNA for the CDR3 is TGTGCCAGCAGGCCCACACAAGGGACGAACACTGAAGCTTTCTTT. Encoded protein: CASRPTQGTNTEAFF.

The chain recombines TRBV11-2 with TRBJ1-1; D remains unclear. Trimming shortened V by 0 bases and J by 1 base, and 9 bases separated the two germline ends. Looked up from germline, CDR1 is SGHAT and CDR2 is FQNNGV. The CDR3 is 15 amino acids. CDR3 DNA sequence: TGTGCCAGCAGCTTAGATCCCGCAGGGAACACTGAAGCTTTCTTT. It specifies CASSLDPAGNTEAFF.

V is TRBV27 and J is TRBJ2-7, with 7 bases fitting TRBD1. V lost 6 bases to trimming and J lost 2 bases; unmatched junction nucleotides: 10. From germline, CDR1 is MNHEY and CDR2 SMNVEV (reference sequence). CDR3 length equals 15 residues. Here the CDR3 reads CASSFWDRVTYEQYF. Written as DNA, the CDR3 is TGTGCCAGCAGCTTCTGGGACAGAGTGACCTACGAGCAGTACTTC.

This clone was recorded once. The CDR3 coding sequence is TGTGCCAGTAGTTACGGACAGGGGGCTTGGGAGCAGTACTTC. Protein: CASSYGQGAWEQYF. The chain couples TRBV19 to TRBJ2-7; TRBD1 agrees at 11 bases. The V and J ends lost 5 bases and 7 bases, in that order; junction bases with no gene match: 7. The CDR3 is 14 residues long. The germline CDR1 and CDR2 sequences are LNHDA and SQIVND (reference sequence).

The chain employs TRBV14 and TRBJ1-2, with a possible D match to TRBD1 (5 bases). The CDR3 is 12 amino acids. With 10 bases removed from V and 8 bases from J, the gap between germline ends came to 17 bases. Germline-derived CDR1 and CDR2 are SGHDN and FVKESK. CDR3 bases: TGTGCCACCCGAGGAGGGACCGGGGGCTACACCTTC. Protein product: CATRGGTGGYTF.

The chain combines TRBV6-6 with TRBJ2-7; unclear D gene. The CDR3 is made up of 12 amino acids. CDR1 and CDR2 (germline): MNHNY, SVGAGI (reference sequence). Trimming shortened V by 2 bases and J by 3 bases, and 5 bases separated the two germline ends. CDR3 sequence (DNA): TGTGCCAGCAGTTACGGCAACTACGAGCAGTACTTC. Translated, it gives CASSYGNYEQYF.

The chain links TRBV7-3 to TRBJ2-3; 8 bases match TRBD1. V shed 0 bases, J shed 0 bases, and the junction held 2 bases outside the gene matches. The CDR3 consists of 16 residues. The germline V gene encodes CDR1 SGHTA and CDR2 FQGTGA. In DNA form, the CDR3 reads TGTGCCAGCAGCTTAACTGGGGACAGGAGCACAGATACGCAGTATTTT. The encoded protein is CASSLTGDRSTDTQYF.

V and J are TRBV6-6 and TRBJ2-5; no firm D call. The DNA matches TRBJ2-7 better at its end, which makes the J call doubtful. The V gene's germline CDR1 is MNHNY and CDR2 SVGAGI (reference sequence). The CDR3 extends over 12 amino acids. CDR3 residues: CASSYEGHEQYF. For the CDR3, the DNA is TGTGCCAGCAGTTACGAAGGGCACGAGCAGTACTTC.

The chain has TRBV7-2 and TRBJ2-7; TRBD2 is a possible D gene (5 bases). CDR3 length: 16 amino acids. V was trimmed by 1 base and J by 3 bases, leaving 16 bases between them. Per germline, CDR1 SGHTA and CDR2 FQGNSA. The CDR3 nucleotides read TGTGCCAGCAGCTTAGTGGCAGCGGAAATCCTCTACGAGCAGTACTTC. The encoded protein is CASSLVAAEILYEQYF. The whole variable domain, filled in from reference TRBV7-2 and TRBJ2-7, reads GAGVSQSPSNKVTEKGKDVELRCDPISGHTALYWYRQSLGQGLEFLIYFQGNSAPDKSGLPSDRFSAERTGGSVSTLTIQRTQQEDSAVYLCASSLVAAEILYEQYFGPGTRLTVT.

The sample holds one count of this clone. The rearrangement uses TRBV29-1 and TRBJ2-5; 10 positions agree with TRBD2. Germline V CDR1 and CDR2: SQVTM, ANQGSEA. This CDR3 spans 18 amino acids. V was pared by 1 base and J by 5 bases, with 16 bases of the junction left unmatched. CDR3 loop: CSVEGLAGELRVRETQYF. The CDR3 nucleotides are TGCAGCGTTGAAGGCCTAGCGGGAGAACTACGGGTCAGGGAGACCCAGTACTTC.

For this clone: The sample carries other DNA sequences with the same CDR3. The genes are TRBV15 and TRBJ1-1; no definite D call. Germline CDR1 LNHNV, CDR2 YYDKDF (reference sequence). The CDR3 contains 14 residues. Trimming stripped 0 bases from V and 1 base from J, with 6 bases between. The CDR3 is CATSRDLANTEAFF. Written as DNA, the CDR3 is TGTGCCACCAGCAGAGACTTGGCGAACACTGAAGCTTTCTTT.

The chain employs TRBV6-1 and TRBJ2-7; D possibly corresponds to TRBD1 (5 bases). Germline lookup yields CDR1 MNHNS and CDR2 SASEGT. This CDR3 contains 16 residues. The germline V and J ends were trimmed by 0 bases and 4 bases, with 16 bases remaining between them. The CDR3 nucleotides are TGTGCCAGCAGTGAAGCGTTACAGGACGCTTTTTACGAGCAGTACTTC. It yields the protein CASSEALQDAFYEQYF.